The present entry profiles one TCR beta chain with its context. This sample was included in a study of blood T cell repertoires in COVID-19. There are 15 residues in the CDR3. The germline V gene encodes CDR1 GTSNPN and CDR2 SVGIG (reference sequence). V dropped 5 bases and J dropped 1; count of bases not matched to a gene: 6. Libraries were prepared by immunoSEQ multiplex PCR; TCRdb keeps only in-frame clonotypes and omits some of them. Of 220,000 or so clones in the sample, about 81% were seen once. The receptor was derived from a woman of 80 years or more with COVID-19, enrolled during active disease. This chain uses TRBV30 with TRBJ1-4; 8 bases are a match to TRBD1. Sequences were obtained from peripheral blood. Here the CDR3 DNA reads TGTGCCTGGGGAATTACAGGGGGAACTAATGAAAAACTGTTTTTT. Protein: CAWGITGGTNEKLFF.